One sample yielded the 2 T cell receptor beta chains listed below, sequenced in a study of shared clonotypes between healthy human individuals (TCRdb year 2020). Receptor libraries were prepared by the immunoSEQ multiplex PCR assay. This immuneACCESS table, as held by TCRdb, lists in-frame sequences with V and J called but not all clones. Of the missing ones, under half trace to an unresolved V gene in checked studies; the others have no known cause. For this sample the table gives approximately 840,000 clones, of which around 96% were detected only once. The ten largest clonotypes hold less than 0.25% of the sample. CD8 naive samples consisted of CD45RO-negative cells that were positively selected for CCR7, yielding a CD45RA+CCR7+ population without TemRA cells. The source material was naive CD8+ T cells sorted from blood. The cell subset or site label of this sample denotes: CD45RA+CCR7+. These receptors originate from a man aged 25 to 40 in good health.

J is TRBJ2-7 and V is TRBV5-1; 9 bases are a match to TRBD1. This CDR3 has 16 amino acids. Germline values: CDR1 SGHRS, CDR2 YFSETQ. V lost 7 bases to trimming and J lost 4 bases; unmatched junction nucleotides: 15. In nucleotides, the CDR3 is TGCGCCAGCGGAGCCCCCCGGGGACAGGGAGTTTACGAGCAGTACTTC. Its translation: CASGAPRGQGVYEQYF.

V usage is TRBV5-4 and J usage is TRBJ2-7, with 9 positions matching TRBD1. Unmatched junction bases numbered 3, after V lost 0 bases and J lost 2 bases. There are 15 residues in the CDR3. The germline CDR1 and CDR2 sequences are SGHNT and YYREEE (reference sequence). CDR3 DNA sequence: TGTGCCAGCAGCTTGGGACAGGGGGGAGCCTACGAGCAGTACTTC. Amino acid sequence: CASSLGQGGAYEQYF.